This TCR beta chain stems from a study of cytomegalovirus exposure and HLA in healthy donors. For this clone: Its antigen remains unidentified.

Repertoires were generated with immunoSEQ multiplex PCR, while TCRdb's copy carries only in-frame clones and drops some. The sample yields tens of thousands of clones, about 91% seen once. Germline V gives CDR1 LNHDA, CDR2 SQIVND (reference sequence). The junction had 8 bases not matched to a gene; V was cut back by 3 bases and J by 1 base. CDR3 length: 16 amino acids. Points from the study as a whole: Many donors shared some public TCRs, even though most TCR sequences were rare.

The chain couples TRBV19 to TRBJ2-7, with 8 bases identical to TRBD2. The sample comprised PBMCs. The TCR originated in a young woman in good health and CMV-seronegative. The CDR3 is CASSISSLAGSYEQYF. The CDR3, as DNA: TGTGCCAGTAGTATTTCTTCCCTAGCGGGTTCCTACGAGCAGTACTTC.